The 8 T cell receptor beta chains in this list originate from one sample, sequenced in a study of T cells after posttransplantation cyclophosphamide. Cyclophosphamide on days +3 and +4 followed busulfan-fludarabine conditioning and a marrow graft. Profiled with immunoSEQ multiplex PCR; TCRdb holds only in-frame clones, not every one. The sample includes about 22,000 clones, roughly nine tenths seen only once; the top ten take around 10%. This sample comprised PBMCs, obtained after allogeneic stem cell transplant with posttransplant cyclophosphamide. The receptors derive from a female patient in her 30s who received an allogeneic stem cell transplant from an unrelated donor, was CMV-positive, and had no GVHD. Some T cells may have come from the graft donor.

This chain uses TRBV5-5 with TRBJ1-4; TRBD1 might be the D (6 bases). Germline V gene lookup returns CDR1 SGHKS and CDR2 YYEKEE (reference sequence). CDR3 size: 18 residues. V was pared by 0 bases and J by 3 bases, with 18 bases between. For the CDR3, the DNA is TGTGCCAGCAGCTTGGGGTCGTGGCTTGGGGGCCCTAATGAAAAACTGTTTTTT. Protein: CASSLGSWLGGPNEKLFF. Filled out from reference TRBV5-5 and TRBJ1-4, the complete variable domain reads DAGVTQSPTHLIKTRGQQVTLRCSPISGHKSVSWYQQVLGQGPQFIFQYYEKEERGRGNFPDRFSARQFPNYSSELNVNALLLGDSALYLCASSLGSWLGGPNEKLFFGSGTQLSVL.

The V and J genes are TRBV7-8 and TRBJ1-5; tentative D call: TRBD1 (5 bases). The CDR3 is made up of 13 amino acids. V lost 8 bases, J lost 0 bases, and 8 bases lay in between. Germline V gene lookup returns CDR1 SGHVS and CDR2 FQNEAQ. CDR3 in DNA: TGTGCCAGCGGACACCCTAGCAATCAGCCCCAGCATTTT. It yields the protein CASGHPSNQPQHF.

J is TRBJ1-3 and V is TRBV19, with a tentative D call TRBD1 (6 bases). This CDR3 contains 15 residues. The germline V gene has CDR1 LNHDA and CDR2 SQIVND (reference sequence). Trimming took 4 bases from V and 0 from J, leaving 10 bases between them. CDR3 sequence reads: CASSTHRASGNTIYF. The CDR3, as DNA: TGTGCCAGTAGTACTCACAGGGCCTCTGGAAACACCATATATTTT.

The chain carries TRBV6-5 and TRBJ1-5; TRBD1 aligns across 7 bases. CDR3 length equals 16 residues. CDR1 MNHEY and CDR2 SVGAGI come from the germline V gene. The V gene end was trimmed by 4 bases and the J gene end by 11 bases; junction bases not matched to a gene: 17. Here the CDR3 DNA reads TGTGCCAGCAGTTCACTCTGGGACAGTCTCTCATCGGCCCAGCATTTT. Residues: CASSSLWDSLSSAQHF.

This clone was recorded once. The V and J genes are TRBV7-9 and TRBJ2-3; D is uncertain. The CDR3 loop spans 12 amino acids. Per germline, CDR1 SEHNR and CDR2 FQNEAQ (reference sequence). V lost 3 bases to trimming and J lost 4 bases, with 5 bases between them. The CDR3 is CASSFSSDTQYF. The CDR3 nucleotides read TGTGCCAGCAGCTTCTCTTCAGATACGCAGTATTTT.

V usage is TRBV6-1 and J usage is TRBJ2-1, with TRBD2 matching over 9 bases. J lost 6 bases, V lost 4 bases, and 4 bases had no gene match. The CDR3 has 14 amino acids. Germline V gene lookup returns CDR1 MNHNS and CDR2 SASEGT. This chain's CDR3 is CASSGRGGFNEQFF. In DNA, the CDR3 is TGTGCCAGCAGTGGGCGGGGGGGCTTCAATGAGCAGTTCTTC.

V is TRBV5-4 and J is TRBJ1-4; 7 bases are shared with TRBD1. The CDR3 sequence is 15 residues long. Germline CDR1 SGHNT, CDR2 YYREEE (reference sequence). V trimming: 0 bases; J trimming: 4 bases; junction bases outside the gene matches: 3. CDR3 amino acids: CASSLATGDNEKLFF. The CDR3 region has the DNA TGTGCCAGCAGCTTGGCCACAGGGGATAATGAAAAACTGTTTTTT. The full variable domain, rest sourced from reference TRBV5-4 and TRBJ1-4, is ETGVTQSPTHLIKTRGQQVTLRCSSQSGHNTVSWYQQALGQGPQFIFQYYREEENGRGNFPPRFSGLQFPNYSSELNVNALELDDSALYLCASSLATGDNEKLFFGSGTQLSVL.

The chain has TRBV2 and TRBJ2-7; TRBD1 is a possible D gene (5 bases). Trimming cost V 3 bases and J 3 bases, with 12 bases left between them. The CDR3 sequence is 14 residues long. Germline CDR1 SNHLY, CDR2 FYNNEI. For the CDR3, the DNA is TGTGCCAGCAGTGAGCCGGTGACAGTCTACGAGCAGTACTTC. Encoded protein: CASSEPVTVYEQYF.